A selection of T cell receptor beta chains follows, all from one sample in a study of CD8 T cells in ankylosing spondylitis. TCRdb fed the 5' RACE reads into MiXCR, producing one record per CDR3 protein. The sample lists some 150,000 distinct CDR3 sequences; around 45% were seen once. Sequenced input: synovial fluid, either unsorted or a sorted T cell fraction (not recorded which). Source of these receptors: a male donor with ankylosing spondylitis. Each CDR3 is given with its conserved first and last residue. A D gene is named only where the DNA matches it firmly. Some rows mark clone size as missing; the rest say once, few, many or name a class of expanded clone.

j_call cdr3_length d_call clone_size v_call cdr3_nt cdr3_aa
TRBJ2-6 14 . few TRBV28 TGTGCCAGCAGCCGGGTGTCTGGGGCCAACGTCCTGACTTTC CASSRVSGANVLTF
TRBJ2-2 14 . . TRBV15 TGTGCCACCCCCATTGCGGAGGGGACCGGGGAGCTGTTTTTT CATPIAEGTGELFF
TRBJ1-4 14 . few TRBV5-6 TGTGCCAGCAGCTTGGAAGAAACTAATGAAAAACTGTTTTTT CASSLEETNEKLFF
TRBJ1-5 16 TRBD1 once TRBV4-1 TGCGCCAGCAGCCAAGGAAGGGGGCAGGCCCATCAGCCCCAGCATTTT CASSQGRGQAHQPQHF
TRBJ2-1 14 . . TRBV27 TGTGCCAGCAGTATTAGCGGAAGGTTCAATGAGCAGTTCTTC CASSISGRFNEQFF
TRBJ2-7 13 . . TRBV6-5 TGTGCCAGCAGTTACTCGTATGGCTACGAGCAGTACTTC CASSYSYGYEQYF
TRBJ2-6 17 . few TRBV5-1 TGCGCCAGCAGCTACGAGGGATCCAGCTCTGGGGCCAACGTCCTGACTTTC CASSYEGSSSGANVLTF
TRBJ1-2 15 TRBD1 . TRBV5-1 TGCGCCAGCAGCTTGGAGACAGGGTTGGGCTATGGCTACACCTTC CASSLETGLGYGYTF
TRBJ2-5 17 TRBD2 . TRBV5-6 TGTGCCAGCACAAGGGGACCATGGCTAGCGGACCAAGAGACCCAGTACTTC CASTRGPWLADQETQYF
TRBJ1-4 14 . few TRBV6-1 TGTGCCAGCAGTGAAGGGGGGGCTAATGAAAAACTGTTTTTT CASSEGGANEKLFF
TRBJ1-5 13 . many TRBV28 TGTGCCAGCAGTTTATCGTTTAATCAGCCCCAGCATTTT CASSLSFNQPQHF
TRBJ2-1 16 . . TRBV10-3 TGTGCCATCAGTGAAGGCAGATTGGGAATCTACAATGAGCAGTTCTTC CAISEGRLGIYNEQFF
TRBJ1-1 21 . . TRBV12-3/TRBV12-4 TGTGCCAGCAGTTTAGCAGGAGGGCGGCCCATTAAACCACATATGAACACTGAAGCTTTCTTT CASSLAGGRPIKPHMNTEAFF
TRBJ2-3 15 . . TRBV9 TGTGCCAGCAGCGTAGGAGGGAGACGCACAGATACGCAGTATTTT CASSVGGRRTDTQYF
TRBJ2-7 15 TRBD2 few TRBV27 TGTGCCAGCAGTTTACGGACTAGCGGAACCTACGAGCAGTACTTC CASSLRTSGTYEQYF
TRBJ2-5 16 . . TRBV4-1 TGCGCCAGCAGCCAAGACAGGGCTATTTCGGGGGAGACCCAGTACTTC CASSQDRAISGETQYF
TRBJ1-3 16 . . TRBV4-1 TGCGCCAGCAGCCTTAGGCCCGCAGCCCCTGGAAACACCATATATTTT CASSLRPAAPGNTIYF
TRBJ1-2 15 . . TRBV5-1 TGCGCCAGCAGCTTGGGGTGGTATCCTAACTATGGCTACACCTTC CASSLGWYPNYGYTF
TRBJ2-1 11 . . TRBV12-3/TRBV12-4 TGTGCCAGTAGGTATGGGGAGGAGCAGTTCTTC CASRYGEEQFF
TRBJ2-1 15 . . TRBV28 TGTGCCAGCAGTCCCCTCGAGGCGTCTTGGAATGAGCAGTTCTTC CASSPLEASWNEQFF
TRBJ2-1 14 . . TRBV7-9 TGTGCCAGCACCCCCGGGACTGACTACAATGAGCAGTTCTTC CASTPGTDYNEQFF
TRBJ1-2 13 TRBD1 . TRBV6-1 TGTGCCACTTCCCCAGGGACAGGGTTTGGCTACACCTTC CATSPGTGFGYTF
TRBJ1-2 17 TRBD1 . TRBV12-3/TRBV12-4 TGTGCCAGCAGTCTCGGACAGGGGCCAGGTCAGGGGTATGGCTACACCTTC CASSLGQGPGQGYGYTF
TRBJ2-7 16 TRBD2 . TRBV20-1 TGCAGTGCTAGTACGGGACTAGCGGGAGCCCCCCCCGAGCAGTACTTC CSASTGLAGAPPEQYF
TRBJ2-3 17 TRBD1 . TRBV7-6 TGTGCCAGCAGCTCCTTCCCGGGACAGGGCCACACAGATACGCAGTATTTT CASSSFPGQGHTDTQYF
TRBJ2-7 14 . . TRBV18 TGTGCCAGCTCACCGGGACACTTCTCCTACGAGCAGTACTTC CASSPGHFSYEQYF
TRBJ1-4 15 . many TRBV27 TGTGCCAGCAGTTTGGGGGGGGGCTTCGGTGAAAAACTGTTTTTT CASSLGGGFGEKLFF
TRBJ2-5 13 . . TRBV29-1 TGCAGCGTTGAAAACGGTTTCCAAGAGACCCAGTACTTC CSVENGFQETQYF